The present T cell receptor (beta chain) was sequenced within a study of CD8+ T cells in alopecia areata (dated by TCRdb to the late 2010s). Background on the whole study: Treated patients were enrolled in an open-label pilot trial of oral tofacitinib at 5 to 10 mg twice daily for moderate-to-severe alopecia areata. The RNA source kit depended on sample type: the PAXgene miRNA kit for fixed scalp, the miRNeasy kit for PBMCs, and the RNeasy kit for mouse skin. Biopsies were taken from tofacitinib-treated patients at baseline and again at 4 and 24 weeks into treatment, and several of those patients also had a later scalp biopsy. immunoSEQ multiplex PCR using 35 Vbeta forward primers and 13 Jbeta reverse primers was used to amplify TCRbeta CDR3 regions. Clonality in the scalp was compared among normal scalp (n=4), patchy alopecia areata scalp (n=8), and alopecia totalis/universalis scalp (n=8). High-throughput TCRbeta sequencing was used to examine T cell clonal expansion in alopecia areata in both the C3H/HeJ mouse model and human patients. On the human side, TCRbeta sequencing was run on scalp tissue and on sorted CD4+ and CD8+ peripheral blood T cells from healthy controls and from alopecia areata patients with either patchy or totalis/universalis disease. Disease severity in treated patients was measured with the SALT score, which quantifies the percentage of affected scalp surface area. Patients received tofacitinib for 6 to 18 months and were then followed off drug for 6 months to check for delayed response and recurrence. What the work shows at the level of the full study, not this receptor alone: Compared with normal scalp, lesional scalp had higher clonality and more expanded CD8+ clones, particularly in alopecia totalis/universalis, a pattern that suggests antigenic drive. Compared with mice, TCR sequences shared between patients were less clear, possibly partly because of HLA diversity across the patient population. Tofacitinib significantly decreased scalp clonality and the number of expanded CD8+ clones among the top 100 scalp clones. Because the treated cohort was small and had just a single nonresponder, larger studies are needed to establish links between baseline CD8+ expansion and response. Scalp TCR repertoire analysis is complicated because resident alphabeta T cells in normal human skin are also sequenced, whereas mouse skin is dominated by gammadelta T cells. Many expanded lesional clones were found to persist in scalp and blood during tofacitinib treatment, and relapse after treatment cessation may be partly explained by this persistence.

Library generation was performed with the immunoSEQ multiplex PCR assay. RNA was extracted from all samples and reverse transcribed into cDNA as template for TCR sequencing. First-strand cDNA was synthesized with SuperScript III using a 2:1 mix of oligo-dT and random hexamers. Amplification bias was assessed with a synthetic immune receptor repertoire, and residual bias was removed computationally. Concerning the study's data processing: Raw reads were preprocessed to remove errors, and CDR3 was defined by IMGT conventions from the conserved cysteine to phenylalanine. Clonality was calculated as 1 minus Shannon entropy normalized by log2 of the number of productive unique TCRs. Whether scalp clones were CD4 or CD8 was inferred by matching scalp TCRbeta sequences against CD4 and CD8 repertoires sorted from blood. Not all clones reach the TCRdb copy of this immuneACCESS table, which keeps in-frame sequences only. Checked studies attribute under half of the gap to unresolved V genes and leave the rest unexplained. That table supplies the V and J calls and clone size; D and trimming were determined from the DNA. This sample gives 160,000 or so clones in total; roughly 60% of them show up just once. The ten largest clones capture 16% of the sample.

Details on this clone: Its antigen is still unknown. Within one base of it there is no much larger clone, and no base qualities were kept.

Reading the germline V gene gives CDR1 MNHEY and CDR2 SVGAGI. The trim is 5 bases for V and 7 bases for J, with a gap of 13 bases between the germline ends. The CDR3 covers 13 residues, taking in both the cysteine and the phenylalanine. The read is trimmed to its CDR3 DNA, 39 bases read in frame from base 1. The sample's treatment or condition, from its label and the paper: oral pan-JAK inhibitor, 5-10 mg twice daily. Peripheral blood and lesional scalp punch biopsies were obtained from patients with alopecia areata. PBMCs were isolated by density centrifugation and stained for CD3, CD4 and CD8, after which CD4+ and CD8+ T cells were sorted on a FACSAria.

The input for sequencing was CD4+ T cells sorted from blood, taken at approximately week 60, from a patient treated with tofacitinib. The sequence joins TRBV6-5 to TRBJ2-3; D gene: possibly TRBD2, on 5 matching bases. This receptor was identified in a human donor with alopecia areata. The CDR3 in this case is CASSVTRDHTQYF. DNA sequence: TGTGCCAGCAGTGTCACGAGGGATCATACGCAGTATTTT.